This T cell receptor beta chain was captured in a study of shared clonotypes between healthy human individuals. Study as a whole: The cohort had two women and a few men, ages 18 to 49. Findings and limits, study-wide: Tissues were not sampled, only blood, and their repertoires likely differ.

The material for each subset, its genomic DNA, was split evenly across several immunoSEQ plates. Produced via immunoSEQ multiplex PCR; TCRdb's table is partial and in-frame only. The repertoire holds about 510,000 clones, more than 65% seen once, with 10% to 15% in the top ten. The unsorted samples took approximately 98 million PBMCs to get genomic DNA. Germline CDR1 is MDHEN and CDR2 is SYDVKM. The CDR3 runs to 13 residues. V was pared by 1 base and J by 9 bases, with 10 bases between. Comment on this clone: Its target is unknown.

The sequence derives from a woman in her forties in good health. Some clones in this sample may be carry-over from other donors' samples. The specimen sequenced was PBMCs. The chain employs TRBV28 and TRBJ2-1; D may be TRBD2 (5 bases). CDR3 coding DNA: TGTGCCAGCAGTTTATTATCCGGGGTTGAGCAGTTCTTC. This gives the protein CASSLLSGVEQFF.